The 18 T cell receptor beta chains listed next were all sequenced from one sample in a study of Ad26.COV2.S vaccination and SARS-CoV-2 variants. Treatment here: around 19 received Ad26.COV2.S at low or high dose, single or two shots; roughly five received placebo; per-sample allocation not given. It was on day 63 after the first vaccine or placebo injection that samples were taken. Assay: immunoSEQ multiplex PCR; the TCRdb copy retains only in-frame clones and omits some. The sample shows 300,000 to 400,000 clones, around 84% of them seen only once. The sequencing here drew on peripheral blood, taken in a trial of Ad26.COV2.S vaccine versus placebo. These receptors originate from a person aged 18-60 years who received the Ad26.COV2.S COVID-19 vaccine or a placebo.

V and J are TRBV5-1 and TRBJ2-7; D uncertain. The germline V gene encodes CDR1 SGHRS and CDR2 YFSETQ. Deletions cut 2 bases from V and 3 bases from J, with 9 bases between. This CDR3 spans 13 amino acids. The CDR3 nucleotides are TGCGCCAGCAGCTTTGACGGTCTCTACGAGCAGTACTTC. Translating gives CASSFDGLYEQYF.

This chain links TRBV19 with TRBJ1-1; possibly TRBD1 for D (5 bases). The CDR3 length is 12 residues. The germline gives CDR1 LNHDA, CDR2 SQIVND (reference sequence). V was trimmed by 3 bases and J by 4 bases, leaving 6 bases between them. CDR3 DNA sequence: TGTGCCAGTAGTATCGGGGCCACTGAAGCTTTCTTT. It codes for CASSIGATEAFF.

The DNA for the CDR3 is TGTGCCAGCAGCGGACAGCTTATGAACACTGAAGCTTTCTTT. Amino acid sequence: CASSGQLMNTEAFF. The V call is TRBV6-2 or TRBV6-3, the J call TRBJ1-1; tentative D call: TRBD1 (6 bases). The germline V gene encodes CDR1 MNHEY and CDR2 SVGEGT. This CDR3 region has 14 residues. V lost 6 bases and J lost 0, with 11 bases in between.

The rearrangement uses TRBV18 and TRBJ2-7, with D possibly matching TRBD1 (6 bases). Between the trimmed V and J ends, which lost 6 bases and 6 bases, there was a span of 18 bases. This CDR3 comprises 14 residues. From germline, CDR1 is KGHSH and CDR2 LQKENI. The CDR3 spells CASSLGQRRGEQYF. The CDR3 DNA follows: TGTGCCAGCTCGCTCGGACAGCGTCGGGGCGAGCAGTACTTC. Filled out from reference TRBV18 and TRBJ2-7, the complete variable domain reads NAGVMQNPRHLVRRRGQEARLRCSPMKGHSHVYWYRQLPEEGLKFMVYLQKENIIDESGMPKERFSAEFPKEGPSILRIQQVVRGDSAAYFCASSLGQRRGEQYFGPGTRLTVT.

This chain connects TRBV6-5 to TRBJ2-7, with TRBD2 matching 10 bases. The CDR3 is 16 residues long. J gave up 6 bases and V 2 bases, and 10 bases lay outside the gene matches. In germline, CDR1 is MNHEY, CDR2 SVGAGI. This chain's CDR3 is CASSYTSSGGGPEQYF. The CDR3 coding sequence is TGTGCCAGCAGTTACACCTCTAGCGGGGGTGGGCCCGAGCAGTACTTC.

The chain couples TRBV4-2 to TRBJ1-2; weak D call: TRBD1 (6 bases). Germline V CDR1 and CDR2: LGHNA, YNFKEQ. CDR3 length: 15 residues. Trimming took 1 base from V and 8 from J, leaving 17 bases between them. In DNA form, the CDR3 reads TGTGCCAGCAGCCAAGTAATGGTCACAGGGAACGGCTACACCTTC. It translates to CASSQVMVTGNGYTF.

V gene TRBV7-8 combines with J gene TRBJ1-4; D uncertain. This CDR3 has 13 residues. Trimming removed 2 bases from V and 0 bases from J, with 1 base in between. The germline CDR1 and CDR2 sequences are SGHVS and FQNEAQ. DNA of the CDR3: TGTGCCAGCAGCTTATCAACTAATGAAAAACTGTTTTTT. Translated, it gives CASSLSTNEKLFF.

This clone was recorded once. This rearrangement joins TRBV6-2 or TRBV6-3 to TRBJ1-2, with a possible D match to TRBD1 (5 bases). The V end lost 4 bases, the J end lost 8 bases, and 11 bases lay between the germline ends. The CDR3 spans 12 residues. CDR1 and CDR2 from the germline V gene are MNHEY and SVGEGT. This chain's CDR3 is CASSSGRGGYTF. The CDR3, as DNA: TGTGCCAGCAGTTCAGGGAGGGGCGGCTACACCTTC.

The chain joins TRBV3-1 (or the pseudogene TRBV3-2) to TRBJ1-4; a weak D match, TRBD1 (6 bases). V lost 6 bases, J lost 7 bases, and 12 bases lay in between. From germline, CDR1 is LGHDT and CDR2 YNNKEL (reference sequence). The length of the CDR3 is 13 residues. CDR3 sequence: CASRQGRSEKLFF. As DNA, the CDR3 is TGTGCCAGCAGACAGGGAAGAAGTGAAAAACTGTTTTTT.

This clone was seen once. The rearrangement joins TRBV2 to TRBJ2-5; 8 nucleotides agree with TRBD2. Germline assignment: CDR1 SNHLY and CDR2 FYNNEI. With V trimmed by 7 bases and J by 5 bases, 6 bases remained unmatched. This CDR3 has 13 residues. The CDR3 is CASTGGPRETQYF. CDR3 sequence (DNA): TGTGCCAGCACGGGGGGGCCCCGGGAGACCCAGTACTTC.

This sequence joins TRBV12-3 or TRBV12-4 and TRBJ2-2; D not resolved. V was shortened by 3 bases and J by 9 bases, with 5 bases between the two germline ends. The CDR3 spans 11 residues. CDR3 loop: CASSLIRELFF. In nucleotides, the CDR3 is TGTGCCAGCAGTTTGATTCGGGAGCTGTTTTTT.

V usage is TRBV10-3 and J usage is TRBJ1-1; D uncertain. Germline V lookup: CDR1 ENHRY, CDR2 SYGVKD. The V and J ends lost 4 bases and 1 base respectively, with 10 bases between them. The CDR3 has 14 amino acids. The CDR3 region is CAISGSESNTEAFF. The DNA for the CDR3 is TGTGCCATCAGTGGTTCTGAATCGAACACTGAAGCTTTCTTT.

The V gene is TRBV29-1, the J gene TRBJ1-1, with D maybe TRBD1 (6 bases). The V gene lost 7 bases and the J gene lost 4 bases, with 13 bases spanning the gap. The germline gives CDR1 SQVTM, CDR2 ANQGSEA. CDR3 length: 12 amino acids. The chain's CDR3 is CSANLGGTEAFF. CDR3 in DNA: TGCAGCGCCAACCTAGGGGGCACTGAAGCTTTCTTT. Looking up the rest from reference TRBV29-1 and TRBJ1-1 gives the full variable domain: SAVISQKPSRDICQRGTSLTIQCQVDSQVTMMFWYRQQPGQSLTLIATANQGSEATYESGFVIDKFPISRPNLTFSTLTVSNMSPEDSSIYLCSANLGGTEAFFGQGTRLTVV.

This chain connects TRBV19 to TRBJ2-2; D possibly corresponds to TRBD2 (6 bases). CDR1 and CDR2 from the germline V gene are LNHDA and SQIVND (reference sequence). CDR3 size: 17 residues. With 3 bases removed from V and 0 bases from J, the gap between germline ends came to 14 bases. Written as DNA, the CDR3 is TGTGCCAGTAGTATGGCGTCTTGGAGGGCGAACACCGGGGAGCTGTTTTTT. It translates to CASSMASWRANTGELFF.

This chain uses TRBV9 with TRBJ2-5, with TRBD2 matching 8 bases. CDR3 length: 17 residues. The V segment lost 0 bases and the J segment 5 bases; nucleotides outside the gene matches: 12. CDR1 SGDLS and CDR2 YYNGEE come from the germline V gene. Written as DNA, the CDR3 is TGTGCCAGCAGCGTAGGGGATCACGGGGGGGCGTCCGAGACCCAGTACTTC. Amino acids: CASSVGDHGGASETQYF.

This clone showed up just a few times. This chain uses TRBV20-1 with TRBJ2-7; D possibly corresponds to TRBD1 (5 bases). Per the germline V gene, CDR1 is DFQATT and CDR2 is SNEGSKA (reference sequence). Trimming removed 3 bases at V and 5 bases at J, with 17 bases between. The length of the CDR3 is 14 residues. The CDR3 region has the DNA TGCAGTGCTAGTGGGGCAGCCCTAATCAACGAGCAGTACTTC. Its translation is CSASGAALINEQYF.

V and J are TRBV5-1 and TRBJ2-2; TRBD1 matches 8 bases. Germline-derived CDR1 and CDR2 are SGHRS and YFSETQ. This CDR3 region has 14 residues. V lost 6 bases to trimming and J lost 6 bases; unmatched junction nucleotides: 7. The CDR3 sequence: CASNPDRVAGELFF. In DNA, the CDR3 is TGCGCCAGCAACCCGGACAGGGTGGCCGGGGAGCTGTTTTTT.

The J gene is TRBJ2-5, the V gene TRBV6-2 or TRBV6-3; D ambiguous. CDR1 and CDR2 from the germline V gene are MNHEY and SVGEGT. Trimming shortened V by 0 bases and J by 1 base, and 6 bases separated the two germline ends. This CDR3 has 14 amino acids. CDR3: CASSYSPGQETQYF. The CDR3 DNA sequence: TGTGCCAGCAGTTACTCGCCCGGCCAAGAGACCCAGTACTTC.